This TCR beta chain was documented in a study of blood T cell repertoires in COVID-19. Across the study: The cDNA or gDNA used as material had been derived from T cells, B-cell-depleted T cells, or PBMCs.

Germline CDR1 and CDR2: SNHLY and FYNNEI. V lost 8 bases and J 4 bases, leaving 17 bases between the germline ends. CDR3 length: 14 amino acids. Clones were sequenced by immunoSEQ multiplex PCR, and TCRdb holds only the in-frame ones, with some missing. The profile shows roughly 60,000 clones, roughly two thirds of them singletons. The chain employs TRBV2 and TRBJ1-1, with D hard to call. Sequencing was performed on peripheral blood. This clonotype was obtained from a woman in her 70s with COVID-19, enrolled during active disease. As DNA, the CDR3 is TGTGCCAGCGAGCCGGAGTTCGCGGGCACTGAAGCTTTCTTT. Translation gives CASEPEFAGTEAFF. Complete variable domain (other parts from reference TRBV2 and TRBJ1-1): EPEVTQTPSHQVTQMGQEVILRCVPISNHLYFYWYRQILGQKVEFLVSFYNNEISEKSEIFDDQFSVERPDGSNFTLKIRSTKLEDSAMYFCASEPEFAGTEAFFGQGTRLTVV.